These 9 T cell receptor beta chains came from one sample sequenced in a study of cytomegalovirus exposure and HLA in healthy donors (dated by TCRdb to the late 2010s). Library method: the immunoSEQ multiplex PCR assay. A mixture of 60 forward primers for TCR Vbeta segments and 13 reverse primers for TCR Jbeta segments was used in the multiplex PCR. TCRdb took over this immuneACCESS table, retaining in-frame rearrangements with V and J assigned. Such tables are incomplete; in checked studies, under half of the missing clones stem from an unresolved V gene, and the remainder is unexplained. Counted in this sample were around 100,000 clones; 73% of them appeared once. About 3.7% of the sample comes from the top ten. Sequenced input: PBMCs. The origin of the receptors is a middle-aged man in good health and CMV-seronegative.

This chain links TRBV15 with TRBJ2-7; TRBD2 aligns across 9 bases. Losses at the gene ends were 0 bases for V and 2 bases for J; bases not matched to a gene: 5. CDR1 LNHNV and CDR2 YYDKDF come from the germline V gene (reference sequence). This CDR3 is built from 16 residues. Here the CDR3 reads CATSRDATSGTYEQYF. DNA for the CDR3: TGTGCCACCAGCAGAGACGCGACTAGCGGAACCTACGAGCAGTACTTC.

In nucleotides, the CDR3 is TGCAGCGTTGGCCCAGAGGACACTGAAGCTTTCTTT. It specifies CSVGPEDTEAFF. The genes are TRBV29-1 and TRBJ1-1, with D unresolved. This CDR3 has 12 residues. In germline, CDR1 is SQVTM, CDR2 ANQGSEA. V was pared by 4 bases and J by 3 bases, with 9 bases between.

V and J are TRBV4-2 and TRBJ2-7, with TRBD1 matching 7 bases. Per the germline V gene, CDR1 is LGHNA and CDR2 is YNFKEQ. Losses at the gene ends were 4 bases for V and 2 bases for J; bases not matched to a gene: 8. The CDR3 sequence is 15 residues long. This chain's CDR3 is CASSPIFTGAYEQYF. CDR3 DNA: TGTGCCAGCAGCCCTATTTTTACAGGGGCCTACGAGCAGTACTTC.

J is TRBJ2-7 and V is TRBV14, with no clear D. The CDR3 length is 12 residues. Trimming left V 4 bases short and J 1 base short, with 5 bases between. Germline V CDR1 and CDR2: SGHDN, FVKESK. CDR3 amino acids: CASSPESYEQYF. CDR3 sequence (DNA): TGTGCCAGCAGCCCCGAGTCCTACGAGCAGTACTTC. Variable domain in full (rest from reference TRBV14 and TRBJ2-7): EAGVTQFPSHSVIEKGQTVTLRCDPISGHDNLYWYRRVMGKEIKFLLHFVKESKQDESGMPNNRFLAERTGGTYSTLKVQPAELEDSGVYFCASSPESYEQYFGPGTRLTVT.

CDR3 residues: CASSERTGGAGVQYF. CDR3 coding DNA: TGCGCCAGCAGCGAACGGACAGGGGGCGCAGGGGTCCAGTACTTC. The genes are TRBV5-1 and TRBJ2-7; 11 positions agree with TRBD1. Germline V CDR1 and CDR2: SGHRS, YFSETQ. The trim removed 4 bases at V and 10 bases at J, leaving 13 bases unmatched. This CDR3 is 15 amino acids long.

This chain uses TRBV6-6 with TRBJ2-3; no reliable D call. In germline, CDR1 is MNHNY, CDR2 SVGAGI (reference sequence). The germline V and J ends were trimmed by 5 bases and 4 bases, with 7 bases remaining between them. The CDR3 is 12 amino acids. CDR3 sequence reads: CASSKHPDTQYF. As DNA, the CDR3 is TGTGCCAGCAGTAAGCACCCAGATACGCAGTATTTT.

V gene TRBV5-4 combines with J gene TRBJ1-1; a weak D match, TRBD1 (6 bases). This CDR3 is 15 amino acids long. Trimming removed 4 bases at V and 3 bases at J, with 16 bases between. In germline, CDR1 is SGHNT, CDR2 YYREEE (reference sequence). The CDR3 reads CASSPSGGRYTEAFF. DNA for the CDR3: TGTGCCAGCAGCCCGTCGGGGGGCCGGTACACTGAAGCTTTCTTT.

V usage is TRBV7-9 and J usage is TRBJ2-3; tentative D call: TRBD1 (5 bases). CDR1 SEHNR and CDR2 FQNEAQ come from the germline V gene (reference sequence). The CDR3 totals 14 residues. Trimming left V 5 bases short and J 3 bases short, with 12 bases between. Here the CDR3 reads CASSPMTATDTQYF. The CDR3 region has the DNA TGTGCCAGCAGCCCCATGACAGCTACAGATACGCAGTATTTT.

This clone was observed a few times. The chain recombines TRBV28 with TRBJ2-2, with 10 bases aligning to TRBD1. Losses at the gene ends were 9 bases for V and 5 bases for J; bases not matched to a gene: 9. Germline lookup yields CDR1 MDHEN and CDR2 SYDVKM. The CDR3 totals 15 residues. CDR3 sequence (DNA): TGTGCCAGTAGCCAGCTGGACAGGGGGACCGGGGAGCTGTTTTTT. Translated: CASSQLDRGTGELFF.